This T cell receptor (beta chain) was found in a study of blood T cells in healthy people across ages. The germline V gene encodes CDR1 SEHNR and CDR2 FQNEAQ (reference sequence). This CDR3 contains 18 residues. V was pared by 1 base and J by 10 bases, with 19 bases of the junction left unmatched. PCR was performed a second time for roughly 7 to 12 cycles using a sample-barcoded 5' primer and a J-beta primer mix. TCRdb re-called the 5' RACE reads with MiXCR, one entry per CDR3 protein. The table shows 890,000 or so distinct CDR3 sequences, with under 80% occurring only once. The sequence came from a man aged 25-45 years in good health. The chain carries TRBV7-9 and TRBJ2-4; the match to TRBD2 covers 7 bases. Sequenced material: blood. The CDR3 region has the DNA TGTGCCAGCAGCTTAGAGGGAGCGGGGCCCCGGATGGGACTGATTCAGTACTTC. It specifies CASSLEGAGPRMGLIQYF. Together with reference TRBV7-9 and TRBJ2-4, the CDR3 gives the full variable domain: DTGVSQNPRHKITKRGQNVTFRCDPISEHNRLYWYRQTLGQGPEFLTYFQNEAQLEKSRLLSDRFSAERPKGSFSTLEIQRTEQGDSAMYLCASSLEGAGPRMGLIQYFGAGTRLSVL.